This T cell receptor (beta chain) is from a study of T cells after yellow fever vaccination. This clonotype was found many times. The germline V gene has CDR1 SEHNR and CDR2 FQNEAQ (reference sequence). The CDR3 spans 15 residues. J lost 0 bases, V lost 4 bases, and 3 bases had no gene match. TCRdb analysed the 5' RACE reads with MiXCR anew, one entry per CDR3 protein. Among about 340,000 distinct CDR3 sequences, approximately 9% were seen once, and the ten largest hold more than 15%. This receptor was identified in a man aged 18 to 29 who received the YFV17D yellow fever vaccine. The sample was PBMCs, taken on the day of the first yellow fever vaccination. V gene TRBV7-9 combines with J gene TRBJ2-5; TRBD1 aligns across 9 bases. The CDR3 loop is CASSSGTGHQETQYF. The CDR3 DNA reads TGTGCCAGCAGCTCCGGGACAGGGCACCAAGAGACCCAGTACTTC.